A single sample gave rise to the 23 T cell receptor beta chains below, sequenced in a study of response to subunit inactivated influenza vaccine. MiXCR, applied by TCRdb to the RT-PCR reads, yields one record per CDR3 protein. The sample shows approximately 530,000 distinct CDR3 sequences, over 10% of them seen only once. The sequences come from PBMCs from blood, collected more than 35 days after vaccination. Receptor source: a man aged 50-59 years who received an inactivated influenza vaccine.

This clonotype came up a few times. This chain's CDR3 is CSVGSGASNQPQHF. CDR3 in DNA: TGCAGCGTTGGGTCAGGGGCAAGCAATCAGCCCCAGCATTTT. The chain recombines TRBV29-1 with TRBJ1-5; D possibly corresponds to TRBD1 (6 bases). Deletions cut 4 bases from V and 1 base from J, with 11 bases between. The germline gives CDR1 SQVTM, CDR2 ANQGSEA. This CDR3 has 14 amino acids.

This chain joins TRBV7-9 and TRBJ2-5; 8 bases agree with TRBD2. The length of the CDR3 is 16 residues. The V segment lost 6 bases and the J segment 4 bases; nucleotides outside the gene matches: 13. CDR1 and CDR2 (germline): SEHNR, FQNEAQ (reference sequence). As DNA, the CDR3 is TGTGCCAGCAGAAGGGGCCAAAGCGGGAGCCCAGAGACCCAGTACTTC. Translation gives CASRRGQSGSPETQYF. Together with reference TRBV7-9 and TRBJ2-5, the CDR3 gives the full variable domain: DTGVSQNPRHKITKRGQNVTFRCDPISEHNRLYWYRQTLGQGPEFLTYFQNEAQLEKSRLLSDRFSAERPKGSFSTLEIQRTEQGDSAMYLCASRRGQSGSPETQYFGPGTRLLVL.

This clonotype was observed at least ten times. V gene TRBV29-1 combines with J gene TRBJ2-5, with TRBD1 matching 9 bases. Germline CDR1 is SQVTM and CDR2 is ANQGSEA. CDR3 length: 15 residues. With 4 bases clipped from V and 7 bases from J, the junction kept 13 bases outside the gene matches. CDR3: CSVALGQGNLGTQYF. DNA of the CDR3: TGCAGCGTTGCCCTAGGACAGGGGAACTTAGGGACCCAGTACTTC.

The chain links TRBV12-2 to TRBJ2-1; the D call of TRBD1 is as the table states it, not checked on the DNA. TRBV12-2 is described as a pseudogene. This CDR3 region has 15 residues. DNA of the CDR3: TGTGCAAGTCGCTTAGTTGTCAGGGGGGGGAATGAGCAGTTCTTC. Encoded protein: CASRLVVRGGNEQFF.

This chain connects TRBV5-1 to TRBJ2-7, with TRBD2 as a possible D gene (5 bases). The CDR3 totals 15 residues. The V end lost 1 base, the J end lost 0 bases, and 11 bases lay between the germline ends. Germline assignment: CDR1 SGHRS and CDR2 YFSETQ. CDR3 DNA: TGCGCCAGCAGCTTGAGCGGCAGGAGCTCCTACGAGCAGTACTTC. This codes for CASSLSGRSSYEQYF.

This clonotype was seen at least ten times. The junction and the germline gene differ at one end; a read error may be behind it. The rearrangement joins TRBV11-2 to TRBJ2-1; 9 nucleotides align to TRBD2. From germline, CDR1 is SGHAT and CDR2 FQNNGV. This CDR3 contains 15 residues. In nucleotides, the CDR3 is TGTGCCAGCAGTTTAGTTAGCGGGGGATACAATGAGCAGTTCTTC. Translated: CASSLVSGGYNEQFF.

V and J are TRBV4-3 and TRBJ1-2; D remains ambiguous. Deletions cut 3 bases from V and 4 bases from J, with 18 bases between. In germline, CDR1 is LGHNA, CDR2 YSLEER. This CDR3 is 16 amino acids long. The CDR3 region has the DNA TGCGCCAGCAGCCAGACCCGGGATACCAGTATCTATGGCTACACCTTC. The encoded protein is CASSQTRDTSIYGYTF.

CDR3 bases: TGTGCCAGCAGCCAAGGCCTCGGGGCGGTGCAGTTCTTC. This sequence encodes CASSQGLGAVQFF. The chain carries TRBV3-1 and TRBJ2-1; D is perhaps TRBD1 or TRBD2 (5 bases each). CDR1 and CDR2 from the germline V gene are LGHDT and YNNKEL (reference sequence). The length of the CDR3 is 13 residues. V dropped 1 base and J dropped 12 bases, with 13 bases sitting between them.

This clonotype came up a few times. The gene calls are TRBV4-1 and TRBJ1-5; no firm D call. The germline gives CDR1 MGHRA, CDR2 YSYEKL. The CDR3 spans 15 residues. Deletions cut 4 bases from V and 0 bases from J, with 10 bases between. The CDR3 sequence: CASSLEHYSNQPQHF. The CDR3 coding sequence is TGCGCCAGCAGCCTCGAACACTATAGCAATCAGCCCCAGCATTTT.

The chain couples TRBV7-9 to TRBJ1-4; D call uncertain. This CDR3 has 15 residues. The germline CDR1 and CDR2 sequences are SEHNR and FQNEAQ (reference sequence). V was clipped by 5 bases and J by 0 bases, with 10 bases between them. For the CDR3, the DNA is TGTGCCAGCAGCGCAGACGTGGCAACTAATGAAAAACTGTTTTTT. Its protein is CASSADVATNEKLFF.

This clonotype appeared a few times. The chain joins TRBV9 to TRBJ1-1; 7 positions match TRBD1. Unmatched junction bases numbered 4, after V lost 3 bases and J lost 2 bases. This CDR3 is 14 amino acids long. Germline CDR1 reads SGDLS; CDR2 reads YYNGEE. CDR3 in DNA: TGTGCCAGCAGCGAGGGGGCCAGCAACACTGAAGCTTTCTTT. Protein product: CASSEGASNTEAFF.

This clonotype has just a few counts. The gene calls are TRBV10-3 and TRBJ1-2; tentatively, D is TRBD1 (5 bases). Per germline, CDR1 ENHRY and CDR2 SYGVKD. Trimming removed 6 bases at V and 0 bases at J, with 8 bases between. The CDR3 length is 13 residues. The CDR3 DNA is TGTGCCATCAGAGAGGGGTCTAACTATGGCTACACCTTC. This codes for CAIREGSNYGYTF.

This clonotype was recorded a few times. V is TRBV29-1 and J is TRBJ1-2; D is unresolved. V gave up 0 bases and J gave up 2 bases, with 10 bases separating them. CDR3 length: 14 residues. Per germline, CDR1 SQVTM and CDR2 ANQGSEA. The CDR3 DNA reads TGCAGCGTTGAAGATCGGGTGGCAAACTATGGCTACACCTTC. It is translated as CSVEDRVANYGYTF.

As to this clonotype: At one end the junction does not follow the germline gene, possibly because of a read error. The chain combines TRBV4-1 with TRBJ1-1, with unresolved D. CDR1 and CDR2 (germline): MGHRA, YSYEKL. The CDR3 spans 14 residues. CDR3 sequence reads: CASSQGYRNTEVFF. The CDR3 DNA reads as TGCGCCAGCAGCCAAGGCTACAGAAACACTGAAGTTTTCTTT.

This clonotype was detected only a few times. The CDR3 loop is CSVEDWRSGRKGEQYF. DNA for the CDR3: TGCAGCGTTGAAGATTGGCGAAGCGGGAGAAAAGGCGAGCAGTACTTC. This chain uses TRBV29-1 with TRBJ2-7; 8 nucleotides line up with TRBD2. This CDR3 region has 16 residues. Germline loops: CDR1 SQVTM, CDR2 ANQGSEA. With 0 bases clipped from V and 6 bases from J, the junction kept 13 bases outside the gene matches.

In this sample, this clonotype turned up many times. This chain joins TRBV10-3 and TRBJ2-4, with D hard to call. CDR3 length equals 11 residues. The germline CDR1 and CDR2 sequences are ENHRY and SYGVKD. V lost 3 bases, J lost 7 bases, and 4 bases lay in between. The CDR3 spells CAISDGNIQYF. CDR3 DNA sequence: TGTGCCATCAGTGACGGGAACATTCAGTACTTC.

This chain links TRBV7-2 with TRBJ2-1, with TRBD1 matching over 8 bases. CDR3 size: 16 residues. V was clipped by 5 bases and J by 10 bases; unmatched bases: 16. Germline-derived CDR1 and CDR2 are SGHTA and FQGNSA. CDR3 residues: CASSETGQVLLNEQFF. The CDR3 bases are TGTGCCAGCAGCGAGACGGGACAGGTTCTTTTAAACGAGCAGTTCTTC. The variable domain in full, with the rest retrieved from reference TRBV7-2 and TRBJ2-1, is GAGVSQSPSNKVTEKGKDVELRCDPISGHTALYWYRQSLGQGLEFLIYFQGNSAPDKSGLPSDRFSAERTGGSVSTLTIQRTQQEDSAVYLCASSETGQVLLNEQFFGPGTRLTVL.

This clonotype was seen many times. The CDR3 DNA reads TGTGCCATCAGTGACGGGAGACAGGGGAGGGAGTACGAGCAGTACTTC. It specifies CAISDGRQGREYEQYF. The V call is TRBV10-3, the J call TRBJ2-7, with D perhaps TRBD1 (8 bases). The CDR3 loop spans 16 amino acids. Trimming removed 3 bases from V and 4 bases from J, with 19 bases in between. Germline V gene lookup returns CDR1 ENHRY and CDR2 SYGVKD.

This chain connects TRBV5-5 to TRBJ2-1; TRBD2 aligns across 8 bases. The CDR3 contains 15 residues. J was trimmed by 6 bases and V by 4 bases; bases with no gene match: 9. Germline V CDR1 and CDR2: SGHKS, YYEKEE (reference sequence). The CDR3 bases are TGTGCCAGCAGCGCGGGACTAGTTAAGGCCAATGAGCAGTTCTTC. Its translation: CASSAGLVKANEQFF.

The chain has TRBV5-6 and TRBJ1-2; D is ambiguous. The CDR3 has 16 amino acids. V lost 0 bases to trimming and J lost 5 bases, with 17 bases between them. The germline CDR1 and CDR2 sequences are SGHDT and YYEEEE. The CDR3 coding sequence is TGTGCCAGCAGCTTGGGTTTTTCAGGAGTTAGGTATGGCTACACCTTC. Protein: CASSLGFSGVRYGYTF.

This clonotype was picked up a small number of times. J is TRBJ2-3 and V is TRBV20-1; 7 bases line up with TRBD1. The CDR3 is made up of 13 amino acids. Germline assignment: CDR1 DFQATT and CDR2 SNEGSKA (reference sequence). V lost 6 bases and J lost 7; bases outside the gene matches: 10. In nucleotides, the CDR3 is TGCAGTGCGGTGGGACAGCCCGATTATACGCAGTATTTT. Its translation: CSAVGQPDYTQYF.

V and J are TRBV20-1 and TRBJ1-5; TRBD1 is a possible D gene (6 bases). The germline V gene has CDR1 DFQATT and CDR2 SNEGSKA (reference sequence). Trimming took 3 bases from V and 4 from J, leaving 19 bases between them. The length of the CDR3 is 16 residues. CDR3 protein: CSARRIAGQGNQPQHF. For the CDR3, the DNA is TGCAGTGCTAGGAGGATTGCGGGACAAGGGAATCAGCCCCAGCATTTT.

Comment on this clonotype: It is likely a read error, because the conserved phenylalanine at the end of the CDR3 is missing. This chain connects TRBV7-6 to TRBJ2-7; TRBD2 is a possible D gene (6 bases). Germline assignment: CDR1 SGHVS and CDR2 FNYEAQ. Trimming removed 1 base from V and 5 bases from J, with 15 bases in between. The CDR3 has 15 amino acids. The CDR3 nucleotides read TGTGCCAGCAGCTTAGAGGAGGGCCTCGGACACGAGCAGTACCTC. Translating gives CASSLEEGLGHEQYL.